The rows below give T cell receptor beta chains drawn from one sample of a study of PD-1 blockade in classical Hodgkin lymphoma. TCRdb's table, derived via immunoSEQ multiplex PCR, lists solely in-frame clones and lacks some. The sample shows roughly 50,000 clones, around 90% of them seen only once. Source: peripheral blood mononuclear cells (PBMCs), taken before the fourth cycle of nivolumab. Receptors originate from a human donor with classical Hodgkin lymphoma. The CDR3 runs from the conserved cysteine through the conserved F or W. Fields, in order: J gene, D gene, V gene, clone size, CDR3 protein, CDR3 DNA. D genes are given only for firm matches. Clone size is given for some rows only: seen once, a few or many times, or a class if the clone is expanded.

>TRBJ2-5|.|TRBV28|.
CASSFSPPETQYF
TGTGCCAGCAGTTTCTCACCCCCGGAGACCCAGTACTTC
>TRBJ2-7|.|TRBV12-5|few
CASGSSYEQYF
TGTGCTAGTGGTTCGAGCTACGAGCAGTACTTC
>TRBJ2-1|.|TRBV4-2|.
CASSQVLLSASDYYNEQFF
TGTGCCAGCAGCCAAGTCCTCTTGAGTGCTAGCGATTATTACAATGAGCAGTTCTTC
>TRBJ1-4|.|TRBV28|once
CASSLVQGYEKLFF
TGTGCCAGCAGTTTAGTACAGGGTTACGAAAAACTGTTTTTT
>TRBJ2-7|TRBD2|TRBV19|.
CASTLTSGAPYEQYF
TGTGCCAGTACCCTGACTAGCGGGGCCCCCTACGAGCAGTACTTC
>TRBJ1-1|.|TRBV7-6|few
CASSLWYTTEAFF
TGTGCCAGCAGCCTATGGTACACGACTGAAGCTTTCTTT
>TRBJ2-7|.|TRBV7-3|.
CASSLSRNYEQYF
TGTGCCAGCAGCTTATCTCGGAATTACGAGCAGTACTTC
>TRBJ1-3|.|TRBV2|.
CASSERVAGNTIYF
TGTGCCAGCAGTGAGCGGGTAGCTGGAAACACCATATATTTT
>TRBJ2-1|.|TRBV7-2|.
CASSLWDRSYNEQFF
TGTGCCAGCAGCTTGTGGGATAGGTCCTACAATGAGCAGTTCTTC
>TRBJ2-4|TRBD2|TRBV5-5|.
CASSLPSGSENIQYF
TGTGCCAGCAGCTTGCCTAGCGGGAGTGAAAACATTCAGTACTTC